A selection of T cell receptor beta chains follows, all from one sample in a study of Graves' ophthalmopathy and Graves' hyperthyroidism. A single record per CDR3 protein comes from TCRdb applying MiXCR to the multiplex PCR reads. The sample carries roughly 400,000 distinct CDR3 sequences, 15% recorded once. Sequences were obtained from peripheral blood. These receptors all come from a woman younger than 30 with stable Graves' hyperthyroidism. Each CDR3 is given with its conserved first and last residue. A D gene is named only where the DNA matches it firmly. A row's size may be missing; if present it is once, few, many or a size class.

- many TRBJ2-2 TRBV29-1 TGCAGCGTTCGAATAGGAGATTTCACCGGGGAGCTGTTTTTT CSVRIGDFTGELFF
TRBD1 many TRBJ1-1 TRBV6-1 TGTGCCAGCAGTGTTACTGGGACAGTACTCGAAGCTTTCTTT CASSVTGTVLEAFF
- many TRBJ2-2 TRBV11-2 TGTGCCAGCAGCTTAGTCGAAACCGGGGAGCTGTTTTTT CASSLVETGELFF
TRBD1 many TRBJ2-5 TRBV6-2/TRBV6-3 TGTGCCAGCAGTTACTCACAGGGGGAGCAAGAGACCCAGTACTTC CASSYSQGEQETQYF
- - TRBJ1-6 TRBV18 TGTGCCAGCTCACCTGACAGTCCTAATTCACCCCTCCACTTT CASSPDSPNSPLHF
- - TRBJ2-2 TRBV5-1 TGCGCCAGCATAAGGGGGTCCGGACCCGGGGAGCTGTTTTTT CASIRGSGPGELFF
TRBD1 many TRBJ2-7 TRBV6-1 TGTGCCAGCAGTGCGGGACAGGGACTCTACGAGCAGTACTTC CASSAGQGLYEQYF
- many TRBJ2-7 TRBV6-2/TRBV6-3 TGTGCCAGCAGCCCAGGGGACACAACCTACGAGCAGTACTTC CASSPGDTTYEQYF
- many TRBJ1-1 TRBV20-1 TGCAGTGCCTCTCGGGACCGAGTTAACACTGAAGCTTTCTTT CSASRDRVNTEAFF
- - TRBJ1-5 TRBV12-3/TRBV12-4 TGTGCCAGCAGTTTAGTCGGGGGACAATCCAATCAGCCCCAGCATTTT CASSLVGGQSNQPQHF
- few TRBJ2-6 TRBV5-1 TGCGCCAGCACGATGGGCACCGGGGCCAACGTCCTGACTTTC CASTMGTGANVLTF
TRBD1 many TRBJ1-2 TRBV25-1 TGTGCCAGCAGTGAAGACAGGGCTCTCTATGGCTACACCTTC CASSEDRALYGYTF
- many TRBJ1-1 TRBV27 TGTGCCAGTCTCGGGACGGAGAACACTGAAGCTTTCTTT CASLGTENTEAFF
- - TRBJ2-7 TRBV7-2 TGTGCCAGCAGCTCCCCAGGAAAATCCTACGAGCAGTACTTC CASSSPGKSYEQYF
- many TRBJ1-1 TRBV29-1 TGCAGCGGTGATCAAGCTTTCTTT CSGDQAFF
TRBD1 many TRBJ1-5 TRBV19 TGTGCCAGTAGCATCCACAGGGGGCTTAGCAATCAGCCCCAGCATTTT CASSIHRGLSNQPQHF
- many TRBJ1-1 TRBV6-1 TGTGCCAGCAGCGGGGTTGCCACTGAAGCTTTCTTT CASSGVATEAFF
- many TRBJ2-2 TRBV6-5 TGTGCCAGCAGTTACCCAAATATTCCCACCGGGGAGCTGTTTTTT CASSYPNIPTGELFF
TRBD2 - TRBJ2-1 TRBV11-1 TGTGCCAGCAGCTTAGAAGGGTTTTACTTACGGGGGGGCAATGAGCAGTTCTTC CASSLEGFYLRGGNEQFF
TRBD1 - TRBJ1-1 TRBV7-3 TGTGCCAGCAGCTCAGACAGGGGTGAAGCTTTCTTT CASSSDRGEAFF
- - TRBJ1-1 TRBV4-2 TGTGCCAGCAGCCAAGAATGGGGGAACACTGAAGCTTTCTTT CASSQEWGNTEAFF
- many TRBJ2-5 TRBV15 TGTGCCACCAGCAGAGATCTAGTCCAAGAGACCCAGTACTTC CATSRDLVQETQYF
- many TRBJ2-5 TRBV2 TGTGCCAGCACCAGGGGTGGGGGGCGAGAGACCCAGTACTTC CASTRGGGRETQYF
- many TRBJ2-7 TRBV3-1 TGTGCCAGCAGCCAAGCTACCGGTGGGGGCGATTGGTACTACGAGCAGTACTTC CASSQATGGGDWYYEQYF
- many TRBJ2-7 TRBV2 TGTGCCGGAAGACAAGGGAGCTACGAGCAGTACTTC CAGRQGSYEQYF
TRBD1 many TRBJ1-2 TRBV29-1 TGCAGCGTTGTAGGGACAGGAAAAGGCTACACCTTC CSVVGTGKGYTF
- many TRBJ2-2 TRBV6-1 TGTGCCAGCAGTGAATTACGGTCCGCCGGGGAGCTGTTTTTT CASSELRSAGELFF